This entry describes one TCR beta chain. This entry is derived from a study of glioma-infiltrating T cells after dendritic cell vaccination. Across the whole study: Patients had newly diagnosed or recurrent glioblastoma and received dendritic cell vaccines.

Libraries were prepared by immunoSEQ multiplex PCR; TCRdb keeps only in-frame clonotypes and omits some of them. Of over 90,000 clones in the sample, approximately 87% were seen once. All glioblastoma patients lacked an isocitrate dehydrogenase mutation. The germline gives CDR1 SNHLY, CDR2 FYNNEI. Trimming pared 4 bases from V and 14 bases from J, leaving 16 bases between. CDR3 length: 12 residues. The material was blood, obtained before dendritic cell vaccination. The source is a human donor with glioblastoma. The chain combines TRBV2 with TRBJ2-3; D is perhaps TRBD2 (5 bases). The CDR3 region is CASSVAEREGYF. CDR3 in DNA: TGTGCCAGCAGTGTAGCAGAGCGAGAGGGGTATTTT.